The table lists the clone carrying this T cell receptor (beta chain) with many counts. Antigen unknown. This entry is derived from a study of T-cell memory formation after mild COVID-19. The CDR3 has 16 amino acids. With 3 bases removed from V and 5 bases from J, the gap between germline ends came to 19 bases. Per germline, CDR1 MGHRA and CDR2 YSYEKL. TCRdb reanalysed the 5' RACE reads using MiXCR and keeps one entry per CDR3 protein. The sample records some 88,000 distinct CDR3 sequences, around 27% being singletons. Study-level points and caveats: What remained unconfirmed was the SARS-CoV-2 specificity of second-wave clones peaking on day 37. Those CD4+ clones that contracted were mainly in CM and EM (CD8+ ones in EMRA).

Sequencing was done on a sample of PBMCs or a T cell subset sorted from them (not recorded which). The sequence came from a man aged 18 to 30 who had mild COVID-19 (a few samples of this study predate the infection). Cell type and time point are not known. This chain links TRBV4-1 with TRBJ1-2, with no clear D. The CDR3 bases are TGCGCCAGCAGCCAGAGCTCGTTGGACGGATTATATGGCTACACCTTC. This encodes CASSQSSLDGLYGYTF.